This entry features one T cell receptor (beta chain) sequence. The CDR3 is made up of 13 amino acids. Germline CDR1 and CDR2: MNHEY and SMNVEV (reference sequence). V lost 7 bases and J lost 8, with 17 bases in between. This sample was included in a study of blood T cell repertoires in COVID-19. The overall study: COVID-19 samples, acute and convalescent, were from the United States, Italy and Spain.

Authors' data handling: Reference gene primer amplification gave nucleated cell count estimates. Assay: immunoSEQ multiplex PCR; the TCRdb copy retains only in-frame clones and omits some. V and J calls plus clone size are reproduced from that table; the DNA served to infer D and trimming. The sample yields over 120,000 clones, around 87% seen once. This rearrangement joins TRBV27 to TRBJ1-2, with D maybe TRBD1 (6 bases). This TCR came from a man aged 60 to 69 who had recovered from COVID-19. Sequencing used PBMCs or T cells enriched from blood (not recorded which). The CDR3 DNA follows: TGTGCCAGCACCACAGCCGGGACACAAGGCTACACCTTC. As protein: CASTTAGTQGYTF.